This TCR beta chain was recorded in a study of T cell changes during pregnancy in multiple sclerosis. Clones were sequenced by immunoSEQ multiplex PCR, and TCRdb holds only the in-frame ones, with some missing. The table includes some 42,000 clones, about 85% detected once. The clonotype comes from a female donor with multiple sclerosis, enrolled in a pregnancy study. This specimen was CD4+ T cells from peripheral blood mononuclear cells, taken after pregnancy.

The CDR3: CASSIAGGNYGYTF. DNA for the CDR3: TGTGCCAGTAGTATAGCTGGGGGGAACTATGGCTACACCTTC. The V call is TRBV19, the J call TRBJ1-2, with D maybe TRBD1 (5 bases). V lost 1 base to trimming and J lost 2 bases, with 8 bases between them. CDR3 size: 14 residues. The germline V gene has CDR1 LNHDA and CDR2 SQIVND (reference sequence).